The following is a T cell receptor (beta chain) sequence with its context. From PBMCs, RNA was extracted and then used to make the TCR library. TCRdb ran MiXCR on the reads and lists one entry per CDR3 protein. The table shows 350 to 600 distinct CDR3 sequences, with roughly 60% occurring only once. These data come from a study of regulatory T cells in long-lasting Graves disease. V gave up 2 bases and J gave up 2 bases, with 11 bases separating them. Germline V gene data show CDR1 as SGHTA and CDR2 as FQGTGA. The CDR3 contains 15 residues. Material: peripheral blood mononuclear cells (PBMCs), obtained with antithyroid drug treatment, in newly diagnosed or persistent Graves disease (not recorded which). The genes are TRBV7-3 and TRBJ2-3, with unresolved D. The receptor's source is a female donor with Graves disease. The CDR3 protein is CASSLGPAPTDTQYF. The DNA of the CDR3 is TGTGCCAGCAGCTTAGGACCGGCCCCCACAGATACGCAGTATTTT.